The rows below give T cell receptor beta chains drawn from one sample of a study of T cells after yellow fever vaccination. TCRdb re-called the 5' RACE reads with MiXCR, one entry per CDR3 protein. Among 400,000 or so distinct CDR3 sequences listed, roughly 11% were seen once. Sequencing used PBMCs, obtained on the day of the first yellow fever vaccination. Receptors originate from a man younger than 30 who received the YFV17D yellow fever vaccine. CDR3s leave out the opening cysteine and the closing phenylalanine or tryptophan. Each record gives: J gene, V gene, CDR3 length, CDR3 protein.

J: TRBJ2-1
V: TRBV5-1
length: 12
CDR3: ASSLEWGYNEQF

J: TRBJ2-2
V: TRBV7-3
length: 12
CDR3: ASSPRTSGGELF

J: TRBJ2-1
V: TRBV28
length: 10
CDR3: ASSLYKGEQF

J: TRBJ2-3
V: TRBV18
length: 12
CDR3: ASSPGAVTDTQY

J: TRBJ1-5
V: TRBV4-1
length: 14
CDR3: ASSQGKGNSNQPQH

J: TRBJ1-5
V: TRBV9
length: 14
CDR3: SPPAGRASGNQPQH

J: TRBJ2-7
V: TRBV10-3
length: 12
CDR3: AISESGSIHEQY

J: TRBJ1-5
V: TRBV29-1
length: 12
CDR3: SVEGGDSNQPQH

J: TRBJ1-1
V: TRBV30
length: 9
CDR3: ASWEGSEAF

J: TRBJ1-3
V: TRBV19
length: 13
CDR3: ASSTRRDTGNTIY

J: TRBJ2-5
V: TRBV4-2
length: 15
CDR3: ASSQVSSGGGGETQY

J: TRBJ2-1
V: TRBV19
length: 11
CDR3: ASSFGPYNEQF

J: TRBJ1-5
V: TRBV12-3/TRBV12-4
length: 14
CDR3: ASSNGSGWGIQPQH

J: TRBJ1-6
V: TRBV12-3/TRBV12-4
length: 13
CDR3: ASSLGGQGDSPLH

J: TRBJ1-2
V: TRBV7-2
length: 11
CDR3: ASSAQGSYGYT

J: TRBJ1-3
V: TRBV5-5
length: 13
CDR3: ASSLFGTDGNTIY

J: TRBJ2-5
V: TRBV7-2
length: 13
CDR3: ASSPRTTTAETQY

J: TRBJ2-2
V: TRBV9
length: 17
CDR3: ASSVGGRGGQGSTGELF

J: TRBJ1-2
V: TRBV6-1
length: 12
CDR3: ASRNDRFNYGYT

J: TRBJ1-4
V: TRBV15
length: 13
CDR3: ATSKGSANNEKLF

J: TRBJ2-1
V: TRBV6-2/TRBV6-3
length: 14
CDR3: ASSYTPGTRDNEQF

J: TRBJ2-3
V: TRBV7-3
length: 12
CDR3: ASSLTADTDTQY

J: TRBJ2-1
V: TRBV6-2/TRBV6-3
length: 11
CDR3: ASSYLADNEQF

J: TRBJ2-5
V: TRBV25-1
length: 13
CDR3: ASSPFGGGEETQY

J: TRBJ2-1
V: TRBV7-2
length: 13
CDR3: ASRWRETGVYEQF

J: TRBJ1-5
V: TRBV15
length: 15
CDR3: ATSSNSRALRGQPQH

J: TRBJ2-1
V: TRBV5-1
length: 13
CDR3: ASSSVTGSYNEQF

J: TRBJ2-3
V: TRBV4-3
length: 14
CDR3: ASSHQDREGTDTQY

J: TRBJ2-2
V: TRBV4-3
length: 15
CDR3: ASSQEEFSGDTGELF

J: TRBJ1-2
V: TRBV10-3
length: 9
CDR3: AIRQNYGYT

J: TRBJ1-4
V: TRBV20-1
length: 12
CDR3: SARGTILGEKLF

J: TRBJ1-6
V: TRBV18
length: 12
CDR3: ASSPKGDNSPLH

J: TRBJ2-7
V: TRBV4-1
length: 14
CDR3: ASSPVISLTAYEQY

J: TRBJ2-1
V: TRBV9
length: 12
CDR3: ASSVALTGNEQF

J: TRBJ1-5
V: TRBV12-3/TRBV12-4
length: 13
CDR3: ASSLDAGVFQPQH

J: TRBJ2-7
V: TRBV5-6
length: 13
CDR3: ASSLGQGWAYEQY

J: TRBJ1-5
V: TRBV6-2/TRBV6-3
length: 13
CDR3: ASSTSGAGNQPQH